This TCR beta chain derives from a study of control samples from healthy donors and cancer patients. TCRdb's table, derived via immunoSEQ multiplex PCR, lists solely in-frame clones and lacks some. The top ten clones hold around 15% of a sample with 90,000 or so clones, around 90% of them seen once. The receptor was derived from a woman in her 70s in good health. Sequencing was performed on blood.

This CDR3 reads CASSRAWTATEAFF. The CDR3 nucleotides read TGTGCCAGCAGCCGTGCTTGGACAGCCACTGAAGCTTTCTTT. This sequence joins TRBV13 and TRBJ1-1, with D perhaps matching TRBD1 (6 bases). CDR3 length: 14 amino acids. CDR1 is PRHDT and CDR2 is FYEKMQ in the germline V gene (reference sequence). V lost 5 bases and J 4 bases, leaving 14 bases between the germline ends.